Shown below are 3 T cell receptor beta chains from a single sample sequenced in a study of post-analysis software for immune sequencing data. Regarding the study as a whole: TRBV segments more frequent in patients than in controls numbered five and included TRBV5-6, TRBV5-1 and TRBV20-1.

Presence of unique molecular identifiers characterized the TCR beta cDNA libraries. In TCRdb, the PCR reads were re-called with MiXCR into one record per CDR3 protein. Among 750,000 to 950,000 distinct CDR3 sequences, 40% to 55% were seen once, and the ten largest hold around 4.7%. These TCRs are of unknown antigen specificity. The sequenced material came from blood. The receptor source for this set is a girl under 18 with multiple sclerosis.

The chain has TRBV5-5 and TRBJ1-6, with 7 bases matching TRBD1. Germline CDR1 SGHKS, CDR2 YYEKEE (reference sequence). CDR3 length: 15 residues. V lost 4 bases to trimming and J lost 10 bases; unmatched junction nucleotides: 11. CDR3 DNA: TGTGCCAGCAGCCTCCCTGACAGGGCGGGATCACCCCTCCACTTT. It specifies CASSLPDRAGSPLHF.

This clonotype was found a few times. This chain connects TRBV10-3 to TRBJ2-7; TRBD1 is a possible D gene (5 bases). This CDR3 has 11 amino acids. CDR1 is ENHRY, CDR2 SYGVKD, per germline. V was shortened by 6 bases and J by 3 bases, with 6 bases between the two germline ends. Here the CDR3 DNA reads TGTGCCATCAGACAGGACTACGAGCAGTACTTC. It is translated as CAIRQDYEQYF.

This chain uses TRBV7-9 with TRBJ2-7, with 8 positions matching TRBD2. Trimming removed 5 bases from V and 4 bases from J; junction bases left unmatched: 10. Per germline, CDR1 SEHNR and CDR2 FQNEAQ (reference sequence). This CDR3 has 15 residues. The chain's CDR3 is CASSGGLEGEYEQYF. CDR3 in DNA: TGTGCCAGCAGCGGGGGACTAGAGGGGGAATACGAGCAGTACTTC.